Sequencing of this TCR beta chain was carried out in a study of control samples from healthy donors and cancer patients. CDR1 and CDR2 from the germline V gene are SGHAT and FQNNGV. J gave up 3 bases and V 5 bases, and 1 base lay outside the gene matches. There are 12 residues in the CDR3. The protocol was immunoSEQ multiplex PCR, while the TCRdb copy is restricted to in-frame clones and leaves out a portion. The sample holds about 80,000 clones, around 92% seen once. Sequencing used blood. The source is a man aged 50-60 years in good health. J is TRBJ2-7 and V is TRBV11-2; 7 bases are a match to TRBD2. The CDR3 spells CASSRDYYEQYF. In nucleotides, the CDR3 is TGTGCCAGCAGCCGGGACTACTACGAGCAGTACTTC.